A selection of T cell receptor beta chains follows, all from one sample in a study of cytomegalovirus exposure and HLA in healthy donors. Method: immunoSEQ multiplex PCR; TCRdb's copy keeps in-frame clones and lacks some. The sample gives under 150,000 clones, 70% to 80% of which show up once; more than 3.5% is in the top ten. Sequenced input: PBMCs. The receptors come from a middle-aged woman in good health and CMV-seropositive. Each CDR3 is given with its conserved first and last residue. A D gene is named only where the DNA matches it firmly. Clone size is stated in some rows and not others, as once, few, many or a class when expanded.

d_gene	v_gene	len	abundance	j_gene	CDR3aa	CDR3nt
TRBD1	TRBV5-6	15	NA	TRBJ1-2	CASSLYDRETNGYTF	TGTGCCAGCAGCTTGTATGACAGGGAGACTAATGGCTACACCTTC
TRBD2	TRBV13	20	few	TRBJ2-7	CASSKTALSGTSGFPYEQYF	TGTGCCAGCAGCAAAACAGCCCTCTCCGGGACTAGCGGGTTCCCGTACGAGCAGTACTTC
NA	TRBV7-3	14	NA	TRBJ2-3	CASSLAGSTDTQYF	TGTGCCAGCAGCTTAGCGGGGAGCACAGATACGCAGTATTTT
NA	TRBV30	13	NA	TRBJ1-2	CAWTTGLNYGYTF	TGTGCCTGGACAACAGGGTTGAACTATGGCTACACCTTC
NA	TRBV6-5	16	once	TRBJ2-6	CASSYGGGAGANVLTF	TGTGCCAGCAGTTACGGCGGCGGGGCTGGGGCCAACGTCCTGACTTTC
NA	TRBV15	17	NA	TRBJ1-2	CATSSLRDFRRDYGYTF	TGTGCCACCAGCAGTCTACGGGACTTCAGGAGGGACTATGGCTACACCTTC
TRBD2	TRBV5-4	15	NA	TRBJ2-5	CASSLSGGYQETQYF	TGTGCCAGCAGCTTGTCCGGGGGGTACCAAGAGACCCAGTACTTC
NA	TRBV21-1	16	NA	TRBJ2-1	CASSKRGLAVDNEQFF	TGTGCCAGCAGCAAAAGGGGACTAGCGGTCGACAATGAGCAGTTCTTC
TRBD1	TRBV6-1	15	NA	TRBJ2-7	CASSDSGQGLYEQYF	TGTGCCAGCAGTGACTCCGGACAGGGTCTCTACGAGCAGTACTTC
NA	TRBV19	14	many	TRBJ1-1	CASSASTMNTEAFF	TGTGCCAGTAGTGCGTCTACGATGAACACTGAAGCTTTCTTT
TRBD1	TRBV27	15	NA	TRBJ2-4	CASSRTGTGWSIQYF	TGTGCCAGCAGTCGTACCGGGACAGGGTGGAGCATTCAGTACTTC
TRBD1	TRBV14	14	once	TRBJ1-6	CASTRTGGNSPLHF	TGTGCCAGTACCAGGACAGGGGGGAATTCACCCCTCCACTTT
NA	TRBV19	15	once	TRBJ1-2	CASSIDRETAYGYTF	TGTGCCAGTAGTATAGATCGAGAGACAGCCTATGGCTACACCTTC
NA	TRBV5-6	15	NA	TRBJ1-1	CASSLARGRLTEAFF	TGTGCCAGCAGCTTGGCCCGTGGCAGGCTCACTGAAGCTTTCTTT
NA	TRBV7-9	15	NA	TRBJ1-2	CASSLAEAGGAGYTF	TGTGCCAGCAGCTTAGCAGAGGCGGGGGGTGCTGGCTACACCTTC
TRBD1	TRBV4-1	17	NA	TRBJ2-3	CASSQLSNRGYADTQYF	TGCGCCAGCAGCCAATTATCGAACAGGGGGTATGCAGATACGCAGTATTTT
NA	TRBV11-1	14	NA	TRBJ2-7	CASSLRASTYEQYF	TGTGCCAGCAGCTTGAGGGCCAGTACCTACGAGCAGTACTTC
NA	TRBV7-9	15	NA	TRBJ2-1	CASSLYTSSYNEQFF	TGTGCCAGCAGCTTATACACTAGCTCCTACAATGAGCAGTTCTTC
NA	TRBV18	12	NA	TRBJ2-7	CASSIGSYEQYF	TGTGCCAGCTCAATTGGCAGCTACGAGCAGTACTTC
NA	TRBV28	14	NA	TRBJ1-4	CASSLDMKWKKLFF	TGTGCCAGCAGTTTGGACATGAAATGGAAAAAACTGTTTTTT
NA	TRBV4-3	13	NA	TRBJ2-5	CASSRGGMETQYF	TGCGCCAGCAGCCGCGGGGGCATGGAGACCCAGTACTTC
NA	TRBV9	14	once	TRBJ2-1	CASSLFRSYNEQFF	TGTGCCAGCAGCCTCTTCAGATCCTACAATGAGCAGTTCTTC
TRBD1	TRBV7-9	14	few	TRBJ1-2	CASSPWDRAIGYTF	TGTGCCAGCAGCCCCTGGGACAGGGCCATCGGCTACACCTTC
TRBD1	TRBV18	17	NA	TRBJ1-1	CASSLTGAFGGNTEAFF	TGTGCCAGCTCACTAACAGGGGCCTTTGGGGGGAACACTGAAGCTTTCTTT
NA	TRBV19	15	NA	TRBJ1-2	CASSMLGALSYGYTF	TGTGCCAGTAGTATGCTTGGGGCCCTGAGCTATGGCTACACCTTC
NA	TRBV19	13	NA	TRBJ2-2	CASMDQGPGELFF	TGTGCCAGTATGGATCAGGGGCCCGGGGAGCTGTTTTTT
NA	TRBV7-3	14	NA	TRBJ1-1	CASSLNRMNTEAFF	TGTGCCAGCAGCTTAAACAGGATGAACACTGAAGCTTTCTTT
TRBD2	TRBV7-7	15	NA	TRBJ2-7	CASSFRASGRYEQYF	TGTGCTAGCAGCTTCCGGGCTAGCGGGAGGTACGAGCAGTACTTC
NA	TRBV7-9	15	NA	TRBJ1-1	CASSPSRGVGAEAFF	TGTGCCAGCAGTCCAAGTCGGGGGGTAGGGGCTGAAGCTTTCTTT
TRBD2	TRBV18	15	NA	TRBJ2-7	CASSPSLAEAYEQYF	TGTGCCAGCTCACCCTCCCTAGCGGAGGCCTACGAGCAGTACTTC
NA	TRBV7-9	13	NA	TRBJ2-7	CASSLGGSNEQYF	TGTGCCAGCAGCTTGGGGGGTAGCAACGAGCAGTACTTC
TRBD1	TRBV15	16	once	TRBJ1-1	CATSSGLTGMNTEAFF	TGTGCCACCAGTTCCGGACTGACAGGGATGAACACTGAAGCTTTCTTT
TRBD1	TRBV27	17	NA	TRBJ1-2	CASSPRDRGRANYGYTF	TGTGCCAGCAGTCCCCGGGACAGGGGGAGAGCTAACTATGGCTACACCTTC
TRBD2	TRBV11-2	18	NA	TRBJ2-3	CASSLDSRLAGGTDTQYF	TGTGCCAGCAGCTTAGATAGTAGACTAGCGGGCGGCACAGATACGCAGTATTTT
TRBD1	TRBV4-3	17	few	TRBJ1-1	CASSPPGQGPMNTEAFF	TGCGCCAGCAGCCCTCCGGGACAGGGGCCTATGAACACTGAAGCTTTCTTT
TRBD1	TRBV11-2	16	NA	TRBJ1-1	CASSLGQGGMNTEAFF	TGTGCCAGCAGCTTGGGACAGGGCGGCATGAACACTGAAGCTTTCTTT
NA	TRBV27	17	NA	TRBJ1-4	CASSLRSQGEFHEKLFF	TGTGCCAGCAGTTTACGCTCCCAAGGGGAATTTCATGAAAAACTGTTTTTT
NA	TRBV15	18	few	TRBJ1-2	CATSRVGAFQISNYGYTF	TGTGCCACCAGCAGAGTGGGGGCTTTCCAGATAAGTAACTATGGCTACACCTTC
NA	TRBV9	15	NA	TRBJ2-6	CASSAGTSEANVLTF	TGTGCCAGCAGCGCCGGGACATCTGAGGCCAACGTCCTGACTTTC
NA	TRBV19	13	few	TRBJ1-1	CASSTVVDTEAFF	TGTGCCAGTAGTACGGTGGTCGACACTGAAGCTTTCTTT
TRBD1	TRBV29-1	10	NA	TRBJ1-1	CSVTGGEAFF	TGCAGCGTTACAGGGGGCGAGGCTTTCTTT
TRBD1	TRBV7-2	17	NA	TRBJ2-7	CASSSLRAGTGGGEQYF	TGTGCCAGCAGCTCGCTCCGGGCCGGGACAGGGGGCGGCGAGCAGTACTTC
TRBD1	TRBV15	17	NA	TRBJ1-4	CATSRDRGTGRSEKLFF	TGTGCCACCAGCAGAGATCGGGGGACAGGGCGGAGTGAAAAACTGTTTTTT
NA	TRBV18	13	NA	TRBJ1-5	CASSRDTYQPQHF	TGTGCCAGCTCACGGGACACCTATCAGCCCCAGCATTTT
NA	TRBV28	13	NA	TRBJ1-5	CASSFGGNQPQHF	TGTGCCAGCAGTTTTGGCGGGAATCAGCCCCAGCATTTT
NA	TRBV29-1	14	NA	TRBJ1-4	CSLLSPWGRKKLFF	TGCAGCTTACTCTCACCTTGGGGCAGAAAAAAACTGTTTTTT
TRBD1	TRBV2	14	NA	TRBJ1-4	CASHSGTVLRKLFF	TGTGCCAGCCACTCCGGGACAGTCCTGAGAAAACTGTTTTTT
NA	TRBV19	14	NA	TRBJ2-1	CASRERGSHNEQFF	TGTGCCAGTAGAGAGAGGGGGTCGCACAATGAGCAGTTCTTC
NA	TRBV4-2	15	NA	TRBJ2-3	CASSQRGYGADTQYF	TGTGCCAGCAGCCAACGGGGGTATGGGGCAGATACGCAGTATTTT
NA	TRBV7-2	13	NA	TRBJ1-1	CASSLRENTEAFF	TGTGCCAGCAGCTTACGGGAGAACACTGAAGCTTTCTTT
TRBD1	TRBV4-1	16	NA	TRBJ1-5	CASSQPDRGANQPQHF	TGCGCCAGCAGCCAGCCCGACAGGGGGGCCAATCAGCCCCAGCATTTT
TRBD2	TRBV7-2	16	NA	TRBJ2-1	CASSPRTSGGYNEQFF	TGTGCCAGCAGCCCTCGGACTAGCGGGGGGTACAATGAGCAGTTCTTC